This record covers a single TCR beta chain. The record originates from a study of blood T cell repertoires in COVID-19. About the study: Samples representing acute and convalescent COVID-19 were sourced from the United States, Italy and Spain. T cells, B-cell-depleted T cells, or PBMCs provided the cDNA or gDNA that served as material.

The V gene's germline CDR1 is SGHVS and CDR2 FNYEAQ. This CDR3 region has 16 residues. Trimming cost V 5 bases and J 5 bases; bases outside gene matches: 11. Per the original data handling: Estimation of nucleated cell counts was performed using reference gene primer amplification. Measured with immunoSEQ multiplex PCR; TCRdb has only the in-frame clones, and not every one. The V and J calls and clone size come from that table; D and trimming were worked out from the DNA. Among about 110,000 clones listed, under 95% were seen once. The sequence derives from a woman aged 30 to 39 with acute or convalescent COVID-19. J is TRBJ2-1 and V is TRBV7-6; 8 bases fit TRBD1. Sequencing was done on a sample of peripheral blood. The CDR3 bases are TGTGCCAGCAGCCCTAGAAGGGACAGGAGGAACAATGAGCAGTTCTTC. Translation gives CASSPRRDRRNNEQFF.